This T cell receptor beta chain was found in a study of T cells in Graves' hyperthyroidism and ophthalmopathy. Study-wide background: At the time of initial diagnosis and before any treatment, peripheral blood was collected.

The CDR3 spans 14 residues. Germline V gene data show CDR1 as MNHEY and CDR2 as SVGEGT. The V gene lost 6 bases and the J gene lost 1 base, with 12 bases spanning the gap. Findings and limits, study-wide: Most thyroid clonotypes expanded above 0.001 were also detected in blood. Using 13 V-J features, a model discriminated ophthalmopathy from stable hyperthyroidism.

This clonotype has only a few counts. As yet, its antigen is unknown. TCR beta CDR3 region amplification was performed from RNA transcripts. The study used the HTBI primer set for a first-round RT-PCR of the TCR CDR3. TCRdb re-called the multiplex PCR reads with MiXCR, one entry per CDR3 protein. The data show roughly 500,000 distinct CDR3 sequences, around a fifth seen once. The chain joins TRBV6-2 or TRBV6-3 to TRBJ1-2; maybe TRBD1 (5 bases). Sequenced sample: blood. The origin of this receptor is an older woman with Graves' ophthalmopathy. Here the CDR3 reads CASRESDSNYGYTF. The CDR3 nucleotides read TGTGCCAGCAGAGAATCCGACAGTAACTATGGCTACACCTTC.